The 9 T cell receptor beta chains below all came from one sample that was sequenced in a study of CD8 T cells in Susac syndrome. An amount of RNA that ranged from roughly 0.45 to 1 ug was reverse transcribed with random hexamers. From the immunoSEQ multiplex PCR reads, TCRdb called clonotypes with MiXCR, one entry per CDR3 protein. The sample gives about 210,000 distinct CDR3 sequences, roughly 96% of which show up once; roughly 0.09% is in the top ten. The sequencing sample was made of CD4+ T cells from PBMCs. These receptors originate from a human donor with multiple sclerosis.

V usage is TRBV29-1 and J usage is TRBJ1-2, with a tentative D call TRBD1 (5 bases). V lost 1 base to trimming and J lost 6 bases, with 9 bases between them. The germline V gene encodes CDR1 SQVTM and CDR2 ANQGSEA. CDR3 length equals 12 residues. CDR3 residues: CSVEGGSDGYTF. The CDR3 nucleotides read TGCAGCGTTGAAGGGGGCTCGGATGGCTACACCTTC.

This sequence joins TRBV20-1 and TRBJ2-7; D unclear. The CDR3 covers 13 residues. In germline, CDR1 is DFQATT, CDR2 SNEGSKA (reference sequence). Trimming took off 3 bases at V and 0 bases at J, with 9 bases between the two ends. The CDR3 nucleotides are TGCAGTGCTAGTAGGAGAAGCTCCTACGAGCAGTACTTC. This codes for CSASRRSSYEQYF.

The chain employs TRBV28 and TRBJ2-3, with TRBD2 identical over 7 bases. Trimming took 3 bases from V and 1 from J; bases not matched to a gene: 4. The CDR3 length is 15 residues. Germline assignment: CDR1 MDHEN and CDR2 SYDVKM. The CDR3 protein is CASSFGSGRTDTQYF. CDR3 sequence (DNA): TGTGCCAGCAGTTTTGGTAGCGGGCGCACAGATACGCAGTATTTT.

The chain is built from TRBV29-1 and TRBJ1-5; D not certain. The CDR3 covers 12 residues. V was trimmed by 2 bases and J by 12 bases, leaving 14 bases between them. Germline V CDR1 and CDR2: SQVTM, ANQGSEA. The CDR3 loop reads CSVELISGVQHF. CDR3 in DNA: TGCAGCGTTGAATTGATTAGCGGGGTCCAGCATTTT.

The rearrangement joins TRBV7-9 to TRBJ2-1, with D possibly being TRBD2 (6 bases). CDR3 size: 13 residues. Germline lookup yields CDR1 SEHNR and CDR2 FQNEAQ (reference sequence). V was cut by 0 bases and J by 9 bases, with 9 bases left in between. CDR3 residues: CASSLASRGEQFF. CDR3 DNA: TGTGCCAGCAGCTTAGCGTCGCGGGGTGAGCAGTTCTTC.

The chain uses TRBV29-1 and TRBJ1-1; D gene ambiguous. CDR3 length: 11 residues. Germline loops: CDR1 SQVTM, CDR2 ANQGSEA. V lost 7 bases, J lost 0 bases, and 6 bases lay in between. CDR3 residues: CSAAVNTEAFF. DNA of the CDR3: TGCAGCGCCGCAGTGAACACTGAAGCTTTCTTT.

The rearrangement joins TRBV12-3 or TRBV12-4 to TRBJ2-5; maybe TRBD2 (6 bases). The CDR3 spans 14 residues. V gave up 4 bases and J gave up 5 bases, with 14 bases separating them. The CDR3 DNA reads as TGTGCCAGCAGTTGGACCGGAGGGCGGGAGACCCAGTACTTC. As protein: CASSWTGGRETQYF.

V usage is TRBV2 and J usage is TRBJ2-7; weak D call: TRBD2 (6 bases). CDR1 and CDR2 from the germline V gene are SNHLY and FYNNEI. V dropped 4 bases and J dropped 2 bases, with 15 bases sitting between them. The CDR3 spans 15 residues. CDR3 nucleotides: TGTGCCAGCAGTGCCCAGTTGGGACTGGCCTACGAGCAGTACTTC. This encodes CASSAQLGLAYEQYF.

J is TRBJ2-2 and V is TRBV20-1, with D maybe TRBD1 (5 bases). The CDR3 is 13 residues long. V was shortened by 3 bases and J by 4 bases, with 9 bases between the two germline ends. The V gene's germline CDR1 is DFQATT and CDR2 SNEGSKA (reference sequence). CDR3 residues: CSASWGSTGELFF. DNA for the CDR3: TGCAGTGCTAGCTGGGGCTCCACCGGGGAGCTGTTTTTT.